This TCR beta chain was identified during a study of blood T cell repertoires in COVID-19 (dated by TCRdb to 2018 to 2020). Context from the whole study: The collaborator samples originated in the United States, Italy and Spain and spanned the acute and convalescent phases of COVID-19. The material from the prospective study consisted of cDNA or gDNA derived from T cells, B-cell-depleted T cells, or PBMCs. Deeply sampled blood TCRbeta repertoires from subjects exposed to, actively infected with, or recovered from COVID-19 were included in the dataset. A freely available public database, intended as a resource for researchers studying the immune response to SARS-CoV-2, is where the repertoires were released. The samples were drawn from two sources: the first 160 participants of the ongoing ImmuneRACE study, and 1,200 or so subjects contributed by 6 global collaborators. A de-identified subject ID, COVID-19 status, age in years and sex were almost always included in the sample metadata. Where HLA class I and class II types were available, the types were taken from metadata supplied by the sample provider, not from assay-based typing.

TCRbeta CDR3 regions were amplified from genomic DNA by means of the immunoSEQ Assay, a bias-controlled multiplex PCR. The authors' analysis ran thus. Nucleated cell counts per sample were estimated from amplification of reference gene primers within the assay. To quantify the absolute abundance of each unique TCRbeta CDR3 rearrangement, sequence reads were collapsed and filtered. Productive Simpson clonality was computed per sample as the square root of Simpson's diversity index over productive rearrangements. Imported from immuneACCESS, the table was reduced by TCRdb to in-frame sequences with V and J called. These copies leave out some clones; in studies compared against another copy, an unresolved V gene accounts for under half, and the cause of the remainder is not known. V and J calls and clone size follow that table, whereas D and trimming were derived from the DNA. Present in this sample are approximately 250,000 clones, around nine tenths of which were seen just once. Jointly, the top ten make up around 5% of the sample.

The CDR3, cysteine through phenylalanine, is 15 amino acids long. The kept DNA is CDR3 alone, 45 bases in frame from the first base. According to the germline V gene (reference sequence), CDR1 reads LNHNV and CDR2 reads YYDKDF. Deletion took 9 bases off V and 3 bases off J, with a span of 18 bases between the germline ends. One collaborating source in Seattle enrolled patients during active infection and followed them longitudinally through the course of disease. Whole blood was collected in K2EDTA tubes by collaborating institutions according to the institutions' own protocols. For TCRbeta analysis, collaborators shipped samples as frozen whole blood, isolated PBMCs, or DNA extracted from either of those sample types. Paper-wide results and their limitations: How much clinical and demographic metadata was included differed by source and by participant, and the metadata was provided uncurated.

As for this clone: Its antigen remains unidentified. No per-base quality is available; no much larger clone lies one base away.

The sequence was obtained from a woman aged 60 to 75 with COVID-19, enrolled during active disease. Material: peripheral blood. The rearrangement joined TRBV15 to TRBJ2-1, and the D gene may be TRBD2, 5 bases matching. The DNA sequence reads TGTGCCACTCACGAGGGAGCGCGGCTCTACAATGAGCAGTTCTTC. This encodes CATHEGARLYNEQFF.